A single TCR beta chain is shown here with its context. Its antigen is not identified. The sample belongs to a study of T cell responses to AZD1222 COVID-19 vaccine. Study results and limitations: Spike regions recognized by vaccine-associated CD4 TCRs spanned the protein, led by 160-218 and 743-854.

With 3 bases removed from V and 7 bases from J, the gap between germline ends came to 12 bases. This CDR3 has 13 residues. The germline V gene encodes CDR1 PRHDT and CDR2 FYEKMQ (reference sequence). Here immunoSEQ multiplex PCR was the method, and the copy in TCRdb shows in-frame clones only, minus some. The sample totals over 120,000 clones. Specimen: peripheral blood. This TCR was sampled from an adult in good health. The chain couples TRBV13 to TRBJ1-1, with D unclear. This CDR3 is CASSFPGRYEAFF. The CDR3 DNA is TGTGCCAGCAGCTTCCCCGGACGTTATGAAGCTTTCTTT.